This is a list of T cell receptor beta chains from one sample in a study of blood T cell repertoires in COVID-19. Here immunoSEQ multiplex PCR was the method, and the copy in TCRdb shows in-frame clones only, minus some. The sample contains 130,000 to 150,000 clones, approximately 83% of which appear only once. Input material: peripheral blood. The receptors were sampled from a woman aged 55-69 years with COVID-19, enrolled during active disease. The CDR3 runs from the conserved cysteine through the conserved F or W. A D gene is named only where the DNA matches it firmly. Size values are once, few and many counts, or a class for expanded clones, and some rows have none.

cdr3_nt: TGTGCCAGCAGCCAAGACGGGAGGAGGTATGGCTACACCTTC
cdr3_aa: CASSQDGRRYGYTF
clone_size: -
v_call: TRBV3-1/TRBV3-2
cdr3_length: 14
d_call: -
j_call: TRBJ1-2

cdr3_nt: TGTGCCACCTCGGACAGGAGCGAGACCCAGTACTTC
cdr3_aa: CATSDRSETQYF
clone_size: -
v_call: TRBV10-3
cdr3_length: 12
d_call: TRBD1
j_call: TRBJ2-5

cdr3_nt: TGCGCCAGCAGCCAGGAGAGGTGGAATCAGCCCCAGCATTTT
cdr3_aa: CASSQERWNQPQHF
clone_size: -
v_call: TRBV4-1
cdr3_length: 14
d_call: -
j_call: TRBJ1-5

cdr3_nt: TGTGCCATCACTTCCAGTGGAGGGCGTTCAGTCTACGAGCAGTACTTC
cdr3_aa: CAITSSGGRSVYEQYF
clone_size: once
v_call: TRBV10-3
cdr3_length: 16
d_call: -
j_call: TRBJ2-7

cdr3_nt: TGTGCCACCAGTGATTCTGCCGACAGGGGGAGCGGGGAGCTGTTTTTT
cdr3_aa: CATSDSADRGSGELFF
clone_size: -
v_call: TRBV24-1
cdr3_length: 16
d_call: TRBD1
j_call: TRBJ2-2

cdr3_nt: TGTGCCAGCTCACAGGTGGACAGGGTGATGGTTGGCTACACCTTC
cdr3_aa: CASSQVDRVMVGYTF
clone_size: -
v_call: TRBV18
cdr3_length: 15
d_call: TRBD1
j_call: TRBJ1-2

cdr3_nt: TGTGCCAGCAGCCAAGATGTGGGGGCAGCCCCTTCCTATGGCTACACCTTC
cdr3_aa: CASSQDVGAAPSYGYTF
clone_size: -
v_call: TRBV3-1/TRBV3-2
cdr3_length: 17
d_call: -
j_call: TRBJ1-2

cdr3_nt: TGTGCCAGCAGCGTCGGGGGGAGCACTAGCACAGATACGCAGTATTTT
cdr3_aa: CASSVGGSTSTDTQYF
clone_size: -
v_call: TRBV9
cdr3_length: 16
d_call: TRBD2
j_call: TRBJ2-3

cdr3_nt: TGTGCCAGCAGCAAAGCGGGCAGGGGGGCTGAAGCTTTCTTT
cdr3_aa: CASSKAGRGAEAFF
clone_size: -
v_call: TRBV2
cdr3_length: 14
d_call: TRBD1
j_call: TRBJ1-1

cdr3_nt: TGTGCCAGCAGCCCGACTAGCGGGGAGCCCATTTTCAAAAACATTCAGTACTTC
cdr3_aa: CASSPTSGEPIFKNIQYF
clone_size: -
v_call: TRBV3-1/TRBV3-2
cdr3_length: 18
d_call: TRBD2
j_call: TRBJ2-4

cdr3_nt: TGTGCCAGCAGCCCTCGGGGGTCGGACTATGGCTACACCTTC
cdr3_aa: CASSPRGSDYGYTF
clone_size: -
v_call: TRBV3-1/TRBV3-2
cdr3_length: 14
d_call: -
j_call: TRBJ1-2

cdr3_nt: TGCGCCAGTATCGGACTAGCGGGGGGTGAGACCCAGTACTTC
cdr3_aa: CASIGLAGGETQYF
clone_size: -
v_call: TRBV23-1
cdr3_length: 14
d_call: TRBD2
j_call: TRBJ2-5

cdr3_nt: TGTGCCAGCAGCTTAGCTAGGGGACAGGGTGACTATGGCTACACCTTC
cdr3_aa: CASSLARGQGDYGYTF
clone_size: -
v_call: TRBV7-2
cdr3_length: 16
d_call: TRBD1
j_call: TRBJ1-2

cdr3_nt: TGTGCCACCAGCAGAGTGGTTAGCACCGGGGAGCTGTTTTTT
cdr3_aa: CATSRVVSTGELFF
clone_size: -
v_call: TRBV15
cdr3_length: 14
d_call: -
j_call: TRBJ2-2

cdr3_nt: TGCGCCAGCAGCTTGGCCGACAGGGGCGCGGGGGGCTACACCTTC
cdr3_aa: CASSLADRGAGGYTF
clone_size: -
v_call: TRBV5-1
cdr3_length: 15
d_call: TRBD1
j_call: TRBJ1-2

cdr3_nt: TGTGCCAGCACCCCCCGACCGGGGTCCGTAAGCTCCTACGAGCAGTACTTC
cdr3_aa: CASTPRPGSVSSYEQYF
clone_size: -
v_call: TRBV5-4
cdr3_length: 17
d_call: -
j_call: TRBJ2-7

cdr3_nt: TGTGCCGGAGCCGCGGGGTACAATGAGCAGTTCTTC
cdr3_aa: CAGAAGYNEQFF
clone_size: -
v_call: TRBV7-9
cdr3_length: 12
d_call: -
j_call: TRBJ2-1

cdr3_nt: TGTGCCAGCAGTTCACCCCAGGTTGGCTACACCTTC
cdr3_aa: CASSSPQVGYTF
clone_size: -
v_call: TRBV28
cdr3_length: 12
d_call: -
j_call: TRBJ1-2

cdr3_nt: TGTGCCAGTAGTCCCGGGGGCTATGGCTACACCTTC
cdr3_aa: CASSPGGYGYTF
clone_size: -
v_call: TRBV19
cdr3_length: 12
d_call: -
j_call: TRBJ1-2

cdr3_nt: TGTGCCAGCAGCCAGACCCCAGGAAGGATTTTGGATACGCAGTATTTT
cdr3_aa: CASSQTPGRILDTQYF
clone_size: once
v_call: TRBV7-3
cdr3_length: 16
d_call: -
j_call: TRBJ2-3

cdr3_nt: TGTGCCAGCGGCCCGGAGGCTTTCTTT
cdr3_aa: CASGPEAFF
clone_size: few
v_call: TRBV7-9
cdr3_length: 9
d_call: -
j_call: TRBJ1-1

cdr3_nt: TGTGCCATCAGTTTGGCCGGAGACACAGATACGCAGTATTTT
cdr3_aa: CAISLAGDTDTQYF
clone_size: once
v_call: TRBV10-3
cdr3_length: 14
d_call: -
j_call: TRBJ2-3

cdr3_nt: TGTGCCAGCAGCTTTTCGTTCGGGCGGGGGGCCGATGAGCAGTTCTTC
cdr3_aa: CASSFSFGRGADEQFF
clone_size: -
v_call: TRBV7-3
cdr3_length: 16
d_call: TRBD2
j_call: TRBJ2-1

cdr3_nt: TGCGCCAGCAGTGACCGGGGCAATCAGCCCCAGCATTTT
cdr3_aa: CASSDRGNQPQHF
clone_size: -
v_call: TRBV10-1
cdr3_length: 13
d_call: -
j_call: TRBJ1-5

cdr3_nt: TGTGCCAGCAGTAGATACAGGGGGCTGGGGGACACCATATATTTT
cdr3_aa: CASSRYRGLGDTIYF
clone_size: -
v_call: TRBV6-5
cdr3_length: 15
d_call: TRBD1
j_call: TRBJ1-3

cdr3_nt: TGTGCCAGCAGTTCCGACAGGGTTATATATACCTTC
cdr3_aa: CASSSDRVIYTF
clone_size: -
v_call: TRBV6-5
cdr3_length: 12
d_call: TRBD1
j_call: TRBJ1-2

cdr3_nt: TGTGCCAGCAGCTCCACCCTCCGACACGACAGTGGAGCTAACTATGGCTACACCTTC
cdr3_aa: CASSSTLRHDSGANYGYTF
clone_size: -
v_call: TRBV5-4
cdr3_length: 19
d_call: -
j_call: TRBJ1-2

cdr3_nt: TGTGCCAGCAGCATCTTGTTGGGACTCCAAGAGACCCAGTACTTC
cdr3_aa: CASSILLGLQETQYF
clone_size: -
v_call: TRBV7-8
cdr3_length: 15
d_call: -
j_call: TRBJ2-5

cdr3_nt: TGCGCCAGCAGTGAGGGACTAGCGGGGGGGTTTGTCACAGATACGCAGTATTTT
cdr3_aa: CASSEGLAGGFVTDTQYF
clone_size: -
v_call: TRBV10-2
cdr3_length: 18
d_call: TRBD2
j_call: TRBJ2-3